This paragraph reports one T cell receptor (beta chain). Its antigen remains unknown. This entry is derived from a study of regulatory T cells in long-lasting Graves disease. Study-wide background: Over-5-year antithyroid drug use with positive TSH receptor antibodies defined persistent Graves' disease in the study.

The authors built TCR beta libraries using iRepertoire HTBI primers and Arm-PCR of CDR3 regions. Study processing details: Identification across samples found approximately 67 TRBV and 15 or so TRBJ segments. TCRdb independently ran MiXCR on the multiplex PCR reads; one entry per CDR3 protein. TCRdb assigned the V and J calls; the authors' analysis was not used. The sample records approximately 360,000 distinct CDR3 sequences, roughly 20% being singletons. Time point noted: persistent/refractory GD, antithyroid drugs over 5 years with positive TRAb. Construction of the TCR library relied on RNA isolated from PBMCs. V was trimmed by 4 bases and J by 4 bases, leaving 13 bases between them. The CDR3 runs to 14 residues. Per germline, CDR1 LNHNV and CDR2 YYDKDF (reference sequence). Findings of the study overall: Accuracy could have been hurt by small sample size. TRBV28, TRBJ1-2 and TRBJ2-5 emerged as the favored segments in persistent disease.

The genes are TRBV15 and TRBJ1-1; D not resolved. Here the sequenced sample was peripheral blood mononuclear cells (PBMCs), taken when the disease was refractory, from a patient treated with antithyroid drugs. The sequence was collected from a woman aged 40 to 50 with Graves disease. The CDR3 protein is CATSTAGAVTEAFF. The CDR3 DNA reads TGTGCCACCAGCACGGCGGGCGCGGTCACTGAAGCTTTCTTT.